This TCR beta chain comes out of a study of blood T cell repertoires in COVID-19. Study processing details: Researchers report that nucleated cell counts were estimated from reference gene primer amplification. Here immunoSEQ multiplex PCR was the method, and the copy in TCRdb shows in-frame clones only, minus some. Clone size and the V and J calls come from that table; the DNA yielded D and trimming. The data hold around 320,000 clones, with more than 85% observed a single time. Cohort assignment relied on participant-reported clinical history. No more than 2 weeks before study entry, exposed participants had met a case of COVID-19. The CDR3 has 14 amino acids. V was cut by 1 base and J by 2 bases, with 9 bases left in between. Germline CDR1 is SGHTA and CDR2 is FQGNSA.

The source is a woman in her twenties or thirties who had been exposed to COVID-19. The chain links TRBV7-2 to TRBJ2-7, with D possibly matching TRBD1 (5 bases). The source material was PBMCs or T cells enriched from blood (not recorded which). This CDR3 is CASSLGGRAYEQYF. The CDR3 DNA reads as TGTGCCAGCAGCTTAGGAGGCAGGGCCTACGAGCAGTACTTC.